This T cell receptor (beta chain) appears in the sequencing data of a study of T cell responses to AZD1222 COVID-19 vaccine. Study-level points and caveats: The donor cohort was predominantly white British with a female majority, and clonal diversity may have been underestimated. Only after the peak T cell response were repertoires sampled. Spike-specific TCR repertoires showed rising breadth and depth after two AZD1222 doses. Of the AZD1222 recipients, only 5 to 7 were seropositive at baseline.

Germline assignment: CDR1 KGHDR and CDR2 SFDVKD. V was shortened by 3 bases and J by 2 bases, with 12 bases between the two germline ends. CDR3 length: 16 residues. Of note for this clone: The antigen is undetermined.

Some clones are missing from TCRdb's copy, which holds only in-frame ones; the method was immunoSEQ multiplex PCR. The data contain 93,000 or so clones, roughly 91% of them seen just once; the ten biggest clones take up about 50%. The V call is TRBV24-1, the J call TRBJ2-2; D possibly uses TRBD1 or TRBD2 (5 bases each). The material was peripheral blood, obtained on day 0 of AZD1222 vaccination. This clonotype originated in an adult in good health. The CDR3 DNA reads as TGTGCCACCAGTGATAACCGGGGCAGAAACACCGGGGAGCTGTTTTTT. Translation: CATSDNRGRNTGELFF.